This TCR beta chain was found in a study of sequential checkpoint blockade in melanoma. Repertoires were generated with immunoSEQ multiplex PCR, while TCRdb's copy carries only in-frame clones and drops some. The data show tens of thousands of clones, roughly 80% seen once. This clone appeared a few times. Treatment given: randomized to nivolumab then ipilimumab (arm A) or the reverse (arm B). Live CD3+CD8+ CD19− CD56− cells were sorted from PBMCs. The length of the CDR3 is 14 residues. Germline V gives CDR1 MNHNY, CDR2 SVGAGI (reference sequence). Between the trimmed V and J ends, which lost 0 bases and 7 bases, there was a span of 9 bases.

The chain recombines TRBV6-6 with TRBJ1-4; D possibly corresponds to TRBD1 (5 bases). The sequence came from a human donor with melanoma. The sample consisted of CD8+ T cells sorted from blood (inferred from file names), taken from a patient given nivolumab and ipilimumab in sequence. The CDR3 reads CASSYSAGSEKLFF. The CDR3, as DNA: TGTGCCAGCAGTTACTCGGCAGGGTCTGAAAAACTGTTTTTT.